A single sample is the source of the 10 T cell receptor beta chains below, sequenced in a study of T cell repertoires in cytomegalovirus infection. One entry per CDR3 protein results from TCRdb running MiXCR on the reads. The profile shows a few hundred thousand distinct CDR3 sequences, 12% to 15% of them singletons. The sequenced sample was PBMCs. The origin of the receptors is a human donor in good health (CMV status not recorded). Some clones in this sample may be carry-over from other donors' samples.

This clonotype occurred many times. V is TRBV6-1 and J is TRBJ1-4; possible D gene TRBD1, 5 bases. There are 14 residues in the CDR3. Trimming removed 6 bases at V and 4 bases at J, with 12 bases between. CDR1 and CDR2 from the germline V gene are MNHNS and SASEGT. The CDR3 DNA follows: TGTGCCAGCAGGGGCGGACATATTAATGAAAAACTGTTTTTT. Residues: CASRGGHINEKLFF.

This clonotype was observed at least ten times. Written as DNA, the CDR3 is TGTGCCAGCAGCTTGACAGGGGCGCCTAATGAAAAACTGTTTTTT. Its protein product is CASSLTGAPNEKLFF. The chain combines TRBV7-6 with TRBJ1-4, with 8 bases fitting TRBD1. Germline CDR1 and CDR2: SGHVS and FNYEAQ. The CDR3 length is 15 residues. Trimming cost V 3 bases and J 3 bases; bases outside gene matches: 3. The full variable domain, in which reference TRBV7-6 and TRBJ1-4 provide the parts outside the CDR3, is GAGVSQSPRYKVTKRGQDVALRCDPISGHVSLYWYRQALGQGPEFLTYFNYEAQQDKSGLPNDRFSAERPEGSISTLTIQRTEQRDSAMYRCASSLTGAPNEKLFFGSGTQLSVL.

The gene calls are TRBV5-4 and TRBJ1-6; 11 bases are a match to TRBD1. The CDR3 is made up of 15 amino acids. From germline, CDR1 is SGHNT and CDR2 YYREEE (reference sequence). Trimming cost V 0 bases and J 9 bases; bases outside gene matches: 2. The CDR3 nucleotides are TGTGCCAGCAGCTTGGGAGGGACAGGGGGTTCACCCCTCCACTTT. This encodes CASSLGGTGGSPLHF.

This clonotype was recorded at least ten times. V is TRBV7-6 and J is TRBJ1-1, with D unresolved. The CDR3 is 16 residues long. Germline-derived CDR1 and CDR2 are SGHVS and FNYEAQ. Trimming removed 5 bases at V and 6 bases at J, with 22 bases between. In DNA, the CDR3 is TGTGCCAGCAGCACCGGAAAATCGACAAAACTCCCTGAAGCTTTCTTT. Residues: CASSTGKSTKLPEAFF.

This chain connects TRBV19 to TRBJ1-5, with D possibly TRBD1 on 5 matching bases. The CDR3 runs 17 residues. CDR1 is LNHDA, CDR2 SQIVND, per germline (reference sequence). Trimming took 3 bases from V and 6 from J, leaving 21 bases between them. The CDR3 spells CASSMDGTAAKTQPQHF. CDR3 coding DNA: TGTGCCAGTAGTATGGACGGGACGGCAGCTAAGACTCAGCCCCAGCATTTT.

J is TRBJ1-5 and V is TRBV28; no reliable D call. Trimming left V 4 bases short and J 4 bases short, with 11 bases between. Per the germline V gene, CDR1 is MDHEN and CDR2 is SYDVKM. The CDR3 covers 14 residues. DNA of the CDR3: TGTGCCAGCAGTTACCTTCTGGGGAATCAGCCCCAGCATTTT. It encodes CASSYLLGNQPQHF.

The chain links TRBV7-6 to TRBJ1-5; 8 bases line up with TRBD1. V trimming: 2 bases; J trimming: 6 bases; junction bases outside the gene matches: 9. Germline CDR1 SGHVS, CDR2 FNYEAQ. The CDR3 is 16 residues long. The DNA for the CDR3 is TGTGCCAGCAGCTTAACCGGACAGGGCCCTTTTCAGCCCCAGCATTTT. Translation gives CASSLTGQGPFQPQHF.

This rearrangement joins TRBV2 to TRBJ2-3; TRBD2 agrees at 8 bases. CDR1 and CDR2 from the germline V gene are SNHLY and FYNNEI. This CDR3 spans 15 amino acids. The V gene end was trimmed by 5 bases and the J gene end by 0 bases; junction bases not matched to a gene: 4. The CDR3 protein is CASSIRLASTDTQYF. CDR3 nucleotide sequence: TGTGCCAGCAGTATCCGACTAGCGAGCACAGATACGCAGTATTTT.

This clonotype was recorded many times. V and J are TRBV29-1 and TRBJ2-5, with 8 bases aligning to TRBD1. The CDR3 covers 12 residues. Germline-derived CDR1 and CDR2 are SQVTM and ANQGSEA. Trimming removed 5 bases from V and 2 bases from J; junction bases left unmatched: 1. The CDR3, as DNA: TGCAGCGTTAGGACAGGGCAAGAGACCCAGTACTTC. It yields the protein CSVRTGQETQYF.

This chain uses TRBV6-2 or TRBV6-3 with TRBJ1-5; 7 nucleotides line up with TRBD1. V shed 2 bases, J shed 0 bases, and the junction held 4 bases outside the gene matches. Germline values: CDR1 MNHEY, CDR2 SVGEGT. This CDR3 region has 16 residues. CDR3 protein: CASSYPQGISNQPQHF. The CDR3 bases are TGTGCCAGCAGTTACCCACAGGGGATTAGCAATCAGCCCCAGCATTTT.